This TCR beta chain was obtained from a study of T cell responses to AZD1222 COVID-19 vaccine (dated by TCRdb to about 2021). In terms of the full investigation: AZD1222 recipients given second doses at about 4 weeks or at about 12 weeks were pooled, since spike-specific TCR depth and breadth were not found to differ between the two schedules. TCR sequencing was performed for roughly 250 trial participants, of whom 200 to 210 were given two doses of AZD1222 and about 25 were given two doses of MenACWY control vaccine. Trial participants were enrolled by age into 18-55, 56-69 and 70-plus year subgroups, with about 150, 28 and 57 TCR-sequenced participants respectively.

The CDR3 regions of human TCRbeta chains were analyzed by immunosequencing. In the paper's pipeline: TCRs in the repertoires were matched against a reference library of SARS-CoV-2-specific TCRs that had been generated with the MIRA antigen-specificity platform. Breadth was defined as the fraction of unique TCRs that were SARS-CoV-2-associated, and depth was defined as the fraction of total T cells that were SARS-CoV-2-associated. Using the MIRA data, every spike-specific TCR was mapped to the spike region that the TCR reacted to and assigned to either a CD4 or a CD8 class. Log10-transformed breadth and depth values were compared by one-way ANOVA with Sidak's multiple comparisons tests. TCRdb obtained this table from immuneACCESS and retained in-frame rearrangements with V and J assigned. These tables miss some clones; where compared with another copy, unresolved V genes account for less than half of the shortfall, and the remainder is unexplained. For V, J and clone size, that table is used; D and trimming come from the DNA. Here the sample has approximately 120,000 clones; over 75% occur a single time. The leading ten clones occupy approximately 15% of the sample.

Counted from cysteine to phenylalanine, this CDR3 has 15 amino acids. The kept DNA is CDR3 alone, 45 bases in frame from the first base. V gives up 6 bases and J gives up 3 bases, and the segment between their germline ends measures 18 bases. From the germline V gene, CDR1 is MDHEN and CDR2 is SYDVKM. What this sample's time point label stands for: baseline before first vaccination. The vaccinee samples were drawn from two UK trials, COV001 and COV002, one of which was a single-blind randomized controlled phase 2/3 trial testing AZD1222 (ChAdOx1 nCoV-19) in healthy adults. For TCRbeta chain sequencing, PBMC samples were collected from trial participants at day 0 and at day 28 after the second dose. Overall study outcomes, separate from this receptor: No day 14 peak-response samples were available, so repertoires were characterized only after the peak T cell response. Epitopes outside the regions mutated in the B.1.351 and B.1.1.7 variants were reportedly recognized by nearly half of the unique spike-specific TCRs. Conclusions about previously exposed vaccinees were limited because only six AZD1222 recipients were SARS-CoV-2 seropositive at baseline. Vaccine-associated CD4 TCRs spanned the whole spike protein, with dominant responses in regions 160-218 and 743-854. After two AZD1222 doses, spike-specific TCR breadth and depth were significantly higher than at day 0 and than in MenACWY recipients. In the small 56-69-year group, the increase in depth fell short of significance, most likely because of low power. Participants were mostly white British and included more females than males, and it was suggested by the authors that clonal diversity may have been underestimated.

Comment on this clone: The target of this receptor is not known. No much larger clonotype is one base removed from it; base qualities were not supplied.

The sequence is built from TRBV28 and TRBJ2-7; confidence is insufficient to name the D gene. This receptor was taken from an adult in good health. This specimen was peripheral blood, taken on day 0 of AZD1222 vaccination. The DNA is TGTGCCAGCAGCCATGACTCGTCGCGGATCTACGAGCAGTACTTC. It translates to CASSHDSSRIYEQYF.